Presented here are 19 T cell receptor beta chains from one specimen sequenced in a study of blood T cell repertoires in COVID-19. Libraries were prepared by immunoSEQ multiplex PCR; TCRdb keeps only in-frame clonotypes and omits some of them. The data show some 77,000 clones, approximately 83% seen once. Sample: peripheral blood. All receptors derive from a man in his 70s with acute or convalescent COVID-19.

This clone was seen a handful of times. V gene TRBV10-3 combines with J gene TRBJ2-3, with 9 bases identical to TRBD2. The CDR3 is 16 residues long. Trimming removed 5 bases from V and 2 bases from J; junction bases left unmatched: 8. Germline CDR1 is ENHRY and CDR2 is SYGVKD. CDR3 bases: TGTGCCATCAGTTCTGGTTTAGCGGGGGTCACAGATACGCAGTATTTT. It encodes CAISSGLAGVTDTQYF.

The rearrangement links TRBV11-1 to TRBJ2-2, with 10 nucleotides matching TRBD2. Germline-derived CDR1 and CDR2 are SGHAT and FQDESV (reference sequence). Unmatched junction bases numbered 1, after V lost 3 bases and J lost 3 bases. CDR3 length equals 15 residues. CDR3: CASSFSGRYTGELFF. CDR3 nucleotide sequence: TGTGCCAGCAGCTTTAGCGGGAGGTACACCGGGGAGCTGTTTTTT. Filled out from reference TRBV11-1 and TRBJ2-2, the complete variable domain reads EAEVAQSPRYKITEKSQAVAFWCDPISGHATLYWYRQILGQGPELLVQFQDESVVDDSQLPKDRFSAERLKGVDSTLKIQPAELGDSAMYLCASSFSGRYTGELFFGEGSRLTVL.

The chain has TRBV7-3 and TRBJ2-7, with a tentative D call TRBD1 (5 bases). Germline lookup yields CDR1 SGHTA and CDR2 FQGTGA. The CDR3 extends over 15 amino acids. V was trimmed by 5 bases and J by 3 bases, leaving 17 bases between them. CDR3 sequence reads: CASSQGGGQGYEQYF. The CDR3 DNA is TGTGCCAGCAGCCAGGGCGGCGGACAAGGCTACGAGCAGTACTTC.

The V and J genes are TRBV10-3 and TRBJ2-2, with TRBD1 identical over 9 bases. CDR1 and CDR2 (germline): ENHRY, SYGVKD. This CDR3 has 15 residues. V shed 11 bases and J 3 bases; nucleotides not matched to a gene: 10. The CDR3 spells CAVQPGQGDTGELFF. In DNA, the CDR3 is TGTGCCGTCCAACCGGGACAGGGAGACACCGGGGAGCTGTTTTTT.

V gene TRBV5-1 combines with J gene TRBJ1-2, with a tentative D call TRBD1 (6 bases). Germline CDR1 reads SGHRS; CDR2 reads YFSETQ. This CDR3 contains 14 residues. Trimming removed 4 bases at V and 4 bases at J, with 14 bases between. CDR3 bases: TGCGCCAGCAGCGTACAGGGAGGGTCCTATGGCTACACCTTC. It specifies CASSVQGGSYGYTF. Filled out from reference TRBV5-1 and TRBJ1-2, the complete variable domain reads KAGVTQTPRYLIKTRGQQVTLSCSPISGHRSVSWYQQTPGQGLQFLFEYFSETQRNKGNFPGRFSGRQFSNSRSEMNVSTLELGDSALYLCASSVQGGSYGYTFGSGTRLTVV.

For the CDR3, the DNA is TGTGCCAGCAGCTTAGCTGACAAGTCAGGGAGCTACACCTTC. It encodes CASSLADKSGSYTF. J is TRBJ1-2 and V is TRBV7-8; D might be TRBD1 (5 bases). Trimming removed 0 bases from V and 9 bases from J, with 14 bases in between. The germline V gene encodes CDR1 SGHVS and CDR2 FQNEAQ. This CDR3 is built from 14 residues.

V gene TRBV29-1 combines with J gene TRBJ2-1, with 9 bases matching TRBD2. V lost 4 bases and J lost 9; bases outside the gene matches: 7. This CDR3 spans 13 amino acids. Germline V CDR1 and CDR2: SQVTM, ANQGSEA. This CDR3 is CSVVAGGLGEQFF. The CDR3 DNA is TGCAGCGTTGTGGCGGGAGGGCTCGGTGAGCAGTTCTTC.

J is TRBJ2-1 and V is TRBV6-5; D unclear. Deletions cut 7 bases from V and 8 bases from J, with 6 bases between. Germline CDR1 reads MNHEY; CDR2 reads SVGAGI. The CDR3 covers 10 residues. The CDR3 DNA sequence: TGTGCCAGCACCGAGGATGAGCAGTTCTTC. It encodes CASTEDEQFF.

The CDR3 bases are TGTGCCAGCAGTGGACCGGACAGGGGGCCGAGCACTGAAGCTTTCTTT. It specifies CASSGPDRGPSTEAFF. This chain links TRBV6-1 with TRBJ1-1; 11 bases line up with TRBD1. Trimming at V came to 4 bases and at J to 4 bases, leaving 8 bases not matched to a gene. The CDR3 spans 16 residues. CDR1 is MNHNS, CDR2 SASEGT, per germline.

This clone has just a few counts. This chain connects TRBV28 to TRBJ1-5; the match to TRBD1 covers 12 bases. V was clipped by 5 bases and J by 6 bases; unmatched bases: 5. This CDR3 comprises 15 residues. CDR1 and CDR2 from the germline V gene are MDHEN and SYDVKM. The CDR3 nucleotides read TGTGCCAGCAGTCCCGGGACAGGGGGCGGTCAGCCCCAGCATTTT. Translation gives CASSPGTGGGQPQHF.

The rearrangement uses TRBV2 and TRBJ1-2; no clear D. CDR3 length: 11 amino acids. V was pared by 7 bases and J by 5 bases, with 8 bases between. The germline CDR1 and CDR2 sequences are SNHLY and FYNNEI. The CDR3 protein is CASTEVYGYTF. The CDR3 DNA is TGTGCCAGCACGGAGGTATATGGCTACACCTTC.

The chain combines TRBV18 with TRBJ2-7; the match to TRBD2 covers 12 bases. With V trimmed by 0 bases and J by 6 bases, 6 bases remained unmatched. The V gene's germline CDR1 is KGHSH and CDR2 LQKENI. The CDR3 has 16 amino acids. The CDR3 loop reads CASSPPRLAGEAEQYF. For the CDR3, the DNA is TGTGCCAGCTCACCACCGCGACTAGCGGGAGAGGCCGAGCAGTACTTC.

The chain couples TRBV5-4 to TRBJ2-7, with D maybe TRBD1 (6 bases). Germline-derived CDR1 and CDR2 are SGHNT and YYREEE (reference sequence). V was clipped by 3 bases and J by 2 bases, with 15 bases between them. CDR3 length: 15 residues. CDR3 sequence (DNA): TGTGCCAGCAGCTACAGGGATATTATCCCCTACGAGCAGTACTTC. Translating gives CASSYRDIIPYEQYF. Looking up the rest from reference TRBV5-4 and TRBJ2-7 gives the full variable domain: ETGVTQSPTHLIKTRGQQVTLRCSSQSGHNTVSWYQQALGQGPQFIFQYYREEENGRGNFPPRFSGLQFPNYSSELNVNALELDDSALYLCASSYRDIIPYEQYFGPGTRLTVT.

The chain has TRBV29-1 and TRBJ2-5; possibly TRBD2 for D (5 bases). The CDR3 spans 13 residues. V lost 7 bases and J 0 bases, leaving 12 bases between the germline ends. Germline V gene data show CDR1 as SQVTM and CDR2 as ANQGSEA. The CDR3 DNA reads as TGCAGCGCCCTTCGGGATTACCAAGAGACCCAGTACTTC. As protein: CSALRDYQETQYF.

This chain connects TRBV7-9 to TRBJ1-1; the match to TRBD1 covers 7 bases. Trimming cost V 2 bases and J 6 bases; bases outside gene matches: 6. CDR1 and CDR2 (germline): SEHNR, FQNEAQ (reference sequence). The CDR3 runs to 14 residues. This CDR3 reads CASSLTGDLPEAFF. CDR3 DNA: TGTGCCAGCAGCTTAACAGGGGACTTGCCTGAAGCTTTCTTT.

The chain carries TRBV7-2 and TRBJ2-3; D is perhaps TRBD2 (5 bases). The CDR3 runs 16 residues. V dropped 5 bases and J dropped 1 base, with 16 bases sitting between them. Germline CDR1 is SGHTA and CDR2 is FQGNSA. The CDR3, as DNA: TGTGCCAGCAGCCCCCAAGGAGGAAGGGGCACAGATACGCAGTATTTT. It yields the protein CASSPQGGRGTDTQYF.

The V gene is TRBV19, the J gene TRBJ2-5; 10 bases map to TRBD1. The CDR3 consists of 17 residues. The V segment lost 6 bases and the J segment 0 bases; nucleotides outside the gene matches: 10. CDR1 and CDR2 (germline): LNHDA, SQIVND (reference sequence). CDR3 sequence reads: CASRRTGGETYQETQYF. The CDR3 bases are TGTGCCAGTAGACGGACAGGGGGAGAAACGTACCAAGAGACCCAGTACTTC. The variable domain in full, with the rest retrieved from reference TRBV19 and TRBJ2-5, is DGGITQSPKYLFRKEGQNVTLSCEQNLNHDAMYWYRQDPGQGLRLIYYSQIVNDFQKGDIAEGYSVSREKKESFPLTVTSAQKNPTAFYLCASRRTGGETYQETQYFGPGTRLLVL.

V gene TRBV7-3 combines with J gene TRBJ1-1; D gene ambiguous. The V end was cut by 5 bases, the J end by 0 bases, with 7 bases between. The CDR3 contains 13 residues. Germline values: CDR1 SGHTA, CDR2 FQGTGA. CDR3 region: CASSDTVNTEAFF. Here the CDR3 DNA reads TGTGCCAGCAGCGACACGGTGAACACTGAAGCTTTCTTT.

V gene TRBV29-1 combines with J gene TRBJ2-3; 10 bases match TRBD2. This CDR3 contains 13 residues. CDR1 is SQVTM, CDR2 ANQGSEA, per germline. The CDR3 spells CTVRAGGADTQYF. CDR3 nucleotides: TGCACCGTGAGAGCGGGAGGGGCAGATACGCAGTATTTT.